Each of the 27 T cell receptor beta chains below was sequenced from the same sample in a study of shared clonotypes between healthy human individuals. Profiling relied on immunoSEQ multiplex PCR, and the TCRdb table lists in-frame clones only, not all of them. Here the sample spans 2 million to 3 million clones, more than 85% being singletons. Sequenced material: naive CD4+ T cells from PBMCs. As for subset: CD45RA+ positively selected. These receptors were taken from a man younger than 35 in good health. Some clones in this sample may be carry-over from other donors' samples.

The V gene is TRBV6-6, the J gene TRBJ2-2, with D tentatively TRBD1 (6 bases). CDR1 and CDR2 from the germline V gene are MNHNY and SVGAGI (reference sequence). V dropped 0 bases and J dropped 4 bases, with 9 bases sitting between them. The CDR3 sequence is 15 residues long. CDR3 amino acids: CASSYSEGGTGELFF. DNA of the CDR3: TGTGCCAGCAGTTACTCGGAAGGGGGCACCGGGGAGCTGTTTTTT.

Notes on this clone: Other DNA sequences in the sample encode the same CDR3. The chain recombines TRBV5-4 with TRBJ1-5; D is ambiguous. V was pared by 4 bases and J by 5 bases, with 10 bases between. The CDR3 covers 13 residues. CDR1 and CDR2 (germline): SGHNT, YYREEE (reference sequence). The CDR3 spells CASSLGRDQPQHF. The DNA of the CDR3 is TGTGCCAGCAGCCTGGGGAGGGATCAGCCCCAGCATTTT. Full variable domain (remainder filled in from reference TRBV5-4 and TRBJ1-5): ETGVTQSPTHLIKTRGQQVTLRCSSQSGHNTVSWYQQALGQGPQFIFQYYREEENGRGNFPPRFSGLQFPNYSSELNVNALELDDSALYLCASSLGRDQPQHFGDGTRLSIL.

CDR3 sequence reads: CASSFFNTPLTF. The CDR3 coding sequence is TGTGCCAGCAGCTTTTTTAATACTCCACTCACCTTC. This sequence joins TRBV5-8 and TRBJ1-2; no firm D call. The length of the CDR3 is 12 residues. Between the trimmed V and J ends, which lost 2 bases and 13 bases, there was a span of 15 bases. Germline V gives CDR1 SGHTS, CDR2 YDEGEE.

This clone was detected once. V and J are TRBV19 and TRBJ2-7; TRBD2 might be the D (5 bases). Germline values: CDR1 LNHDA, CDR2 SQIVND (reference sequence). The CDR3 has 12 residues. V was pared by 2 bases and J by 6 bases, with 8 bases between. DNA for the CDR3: TGTGCCAGTAGTATACGGAGCGGCGAGCAGTACTTC. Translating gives CASSIRSGEQYF.

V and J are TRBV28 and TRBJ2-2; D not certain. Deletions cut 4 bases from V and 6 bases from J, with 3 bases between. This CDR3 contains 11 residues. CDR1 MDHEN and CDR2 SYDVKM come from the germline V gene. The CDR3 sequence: CASSSAGELFF. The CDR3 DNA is TGTGCCAGCAGTTCGGCCGGGGAGCTGTTTTTT.

The CDR3 nucleotides are TGTGCCAGCAGTGAACAGGGTCTTAGCACAGATACGCAGTATTTT. As protein: CASSEQGLSTDTQYF. The chain has TRBV2 and TRBJ2-3, with a tentative D call TRBD1 (5 bases). Germline V gene sequence: CDR1 SNHLY, CDR2 FYNNEI. The CDR3 is made up of 15 amino acids. V lost 2 bases and J 0 bases, leaving 9 bases between the germline ends.

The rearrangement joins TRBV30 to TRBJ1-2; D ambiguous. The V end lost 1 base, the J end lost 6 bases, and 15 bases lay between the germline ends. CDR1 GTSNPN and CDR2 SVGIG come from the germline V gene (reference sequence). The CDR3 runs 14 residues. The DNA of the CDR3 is TGTGCCTGGAGTGCCTATGCCCCAGCCGATGGCTACACCTTC. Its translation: CAWSAYAPADGYTF.

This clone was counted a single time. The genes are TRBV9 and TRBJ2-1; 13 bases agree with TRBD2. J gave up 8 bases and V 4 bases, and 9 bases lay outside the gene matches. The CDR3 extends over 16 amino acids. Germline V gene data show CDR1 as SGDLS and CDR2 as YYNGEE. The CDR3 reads CASSLTSGRAGDEQFF. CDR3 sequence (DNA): TGTGCCAGCAGCCTCACTAGCGGGAGGGCCGGCGATGAGCAGTTCTTC.

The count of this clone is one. The CDR3 DNA is TGTGCCAGCAGCCCACTCGACAGGGAGGGCACTGAAGCTTTCTTT. Translating it yields CASSPLDREGTEAFF. The rearrangement links TRBV6-5 to TRBJ1-1; TRBD1 matches 7 bases. The germline V gene encodes CDR1 MNHEY and CDR2 SVGAGI. The CDR3 covers 15 residues. The junction had 11 bases not matched to a gene; V was cut back by 6 bases and J by 4 bases.

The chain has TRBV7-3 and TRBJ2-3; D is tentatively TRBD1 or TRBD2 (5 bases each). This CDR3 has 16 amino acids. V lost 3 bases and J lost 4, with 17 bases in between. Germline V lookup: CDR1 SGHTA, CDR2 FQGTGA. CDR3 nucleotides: TGTGCCAGCAGCTTCTCCCGGGCCCAGGGAGCAGATACGCAGTATTTT. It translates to CASSFSRAQGADTQYF.

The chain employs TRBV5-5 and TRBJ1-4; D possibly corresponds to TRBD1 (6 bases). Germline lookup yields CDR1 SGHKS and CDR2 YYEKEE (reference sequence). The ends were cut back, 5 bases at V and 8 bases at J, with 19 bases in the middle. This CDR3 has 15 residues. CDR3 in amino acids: CASSRALQGGEKLFF. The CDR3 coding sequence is TGTGCCAGCAGTCGCGCGCTACAGGGTGGAGAAAAACTGTTTTTT.

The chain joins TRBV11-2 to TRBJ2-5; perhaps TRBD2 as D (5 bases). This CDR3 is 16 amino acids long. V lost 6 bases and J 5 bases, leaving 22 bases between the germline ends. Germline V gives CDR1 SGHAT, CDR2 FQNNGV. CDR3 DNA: TGTGCCAGCAGTCCCCTAGGTGGGAGAAATCGGGAGACCCAGTACTTC. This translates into CASSPLGGRNRETQYF.

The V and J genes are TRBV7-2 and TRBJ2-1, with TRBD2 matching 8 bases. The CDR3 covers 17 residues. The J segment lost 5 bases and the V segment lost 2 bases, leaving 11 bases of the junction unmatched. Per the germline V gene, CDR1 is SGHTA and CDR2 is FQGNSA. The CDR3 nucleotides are TGTGCCAGCAGCTTATCCTTCACCGGGAGGGGGGACAATGAGCAGTTCTTC. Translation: CASSLSFTGRGDNEQFF.

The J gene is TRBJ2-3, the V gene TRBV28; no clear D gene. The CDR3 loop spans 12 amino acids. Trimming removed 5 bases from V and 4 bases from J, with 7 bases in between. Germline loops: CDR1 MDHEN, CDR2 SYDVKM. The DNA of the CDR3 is TGTGCCAGCAGTGTACCCCCAGATACGCAGTATTTT. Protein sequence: CASSVPPDTQYF.

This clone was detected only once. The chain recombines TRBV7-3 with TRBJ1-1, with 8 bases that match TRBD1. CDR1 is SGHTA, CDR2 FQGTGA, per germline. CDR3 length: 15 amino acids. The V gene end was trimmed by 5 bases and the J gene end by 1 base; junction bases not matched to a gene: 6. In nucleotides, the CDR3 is TGTGCCAGCAGCCCATTGGGGACAGGGAACACTGAAGCTTTCTTT. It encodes CASSPLGTGNTEAFF.

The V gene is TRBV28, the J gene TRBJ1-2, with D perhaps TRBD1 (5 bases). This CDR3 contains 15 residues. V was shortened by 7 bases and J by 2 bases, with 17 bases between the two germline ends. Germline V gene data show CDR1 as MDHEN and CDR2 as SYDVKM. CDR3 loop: CASTPWTQGNYGYTF. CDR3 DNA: TGTGCCAGCACCCCCTGGACGCAGGGAAACTATGGCTACACCTTC.

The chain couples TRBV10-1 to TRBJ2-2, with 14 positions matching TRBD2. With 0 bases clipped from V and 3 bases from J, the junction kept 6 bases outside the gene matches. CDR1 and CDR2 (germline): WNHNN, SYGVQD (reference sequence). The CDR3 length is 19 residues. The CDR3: CASSESRLAGGQDTGELFF. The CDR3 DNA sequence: TGCGCCAGCAGTGAGTCTCGACTAGCGGGAGGGCAGGACACCGGGGAGCTGTTTTTT.

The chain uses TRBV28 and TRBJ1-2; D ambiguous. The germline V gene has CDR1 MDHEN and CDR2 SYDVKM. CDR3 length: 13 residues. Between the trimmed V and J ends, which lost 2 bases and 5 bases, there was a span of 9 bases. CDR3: CASSLEAVYGYTF. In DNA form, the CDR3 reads TGTGCCAGCAGTTTAGAGGCGGTTTATGGCTACACCTTC.

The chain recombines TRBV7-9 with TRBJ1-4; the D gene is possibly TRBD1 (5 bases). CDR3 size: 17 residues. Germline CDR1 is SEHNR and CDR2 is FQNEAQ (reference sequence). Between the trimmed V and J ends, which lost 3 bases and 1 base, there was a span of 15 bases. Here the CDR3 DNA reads TGTGCCAGCAGCTTTGTTTGGGCAGGGAAAACTAATGAAAAACTGTTTTTT. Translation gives CASSFVWAGKTNEKLFF.

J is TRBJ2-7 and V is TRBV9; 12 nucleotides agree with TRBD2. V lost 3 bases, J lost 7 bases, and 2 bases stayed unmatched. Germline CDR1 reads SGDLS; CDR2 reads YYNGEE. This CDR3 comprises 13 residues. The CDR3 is CASSAGTSGEQYF. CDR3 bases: TGTGCCAGCAGCGCCGGGACTAGCGGGGAGCAGTACTTC.

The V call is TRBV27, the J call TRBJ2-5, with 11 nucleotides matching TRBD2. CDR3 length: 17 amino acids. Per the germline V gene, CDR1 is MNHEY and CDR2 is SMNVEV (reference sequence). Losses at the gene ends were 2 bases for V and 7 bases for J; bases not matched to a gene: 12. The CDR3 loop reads CASSLTYRTSGPRTQYF. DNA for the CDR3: TGTGCCAGCAGTTTAACATATAGGACTAGCGGGCCTCGGACCCAGTACTTC.

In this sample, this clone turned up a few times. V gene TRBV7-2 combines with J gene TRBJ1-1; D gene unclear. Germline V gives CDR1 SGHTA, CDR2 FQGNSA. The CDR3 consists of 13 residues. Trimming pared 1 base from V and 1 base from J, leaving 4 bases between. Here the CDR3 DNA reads TGTGCCAGCAGCTTAGTAGCGAACACTGAAGCTTTCTTT. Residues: CASSLVANTEAFF.

The CDR3 sequence: CASSYFGGDNSPLHF. DNA for the CDR3: TGTGCCAGCAGTTACTTCGGGGGAGATAATTCACCCCTCCACTTT. The chain has TRBV6-6 and TRBJ1-6; TRBD1 is a possible D gene (5 bases). With 1 base removed from V and 5 bases from J, the gap between germline ends came to 9 bases. This CDR3 has 15 residues. Germline CDR1 and CDR2: MNHNY and SVGAGI (reference sequence).

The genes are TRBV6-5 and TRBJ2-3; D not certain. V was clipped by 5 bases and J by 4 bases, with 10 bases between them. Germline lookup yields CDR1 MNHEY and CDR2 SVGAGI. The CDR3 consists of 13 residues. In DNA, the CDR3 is TGTGCCAGCAGTGAATGGGGTTCAGATACGCAGTATTTT. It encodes CASSEWGSDTQYF.

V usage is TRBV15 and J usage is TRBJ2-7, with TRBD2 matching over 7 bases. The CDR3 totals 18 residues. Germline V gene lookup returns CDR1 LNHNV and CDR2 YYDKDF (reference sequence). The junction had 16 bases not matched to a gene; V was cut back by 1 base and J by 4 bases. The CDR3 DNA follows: TGTGCCACCAGCAGAGGGGCTGGGGGTGGCGGGAGTACGTACGAGCAGTACTTC. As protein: CATSRGAGGGGSTYEQYF.

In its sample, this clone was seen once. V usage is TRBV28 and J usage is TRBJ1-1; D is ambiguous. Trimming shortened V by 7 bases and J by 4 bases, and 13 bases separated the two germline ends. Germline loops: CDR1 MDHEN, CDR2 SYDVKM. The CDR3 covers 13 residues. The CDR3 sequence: CASTESLPTEAFF. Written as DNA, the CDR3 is TGTGCCAGCACCGAATCCCTACCCACTGAAGCTTTCTTT.

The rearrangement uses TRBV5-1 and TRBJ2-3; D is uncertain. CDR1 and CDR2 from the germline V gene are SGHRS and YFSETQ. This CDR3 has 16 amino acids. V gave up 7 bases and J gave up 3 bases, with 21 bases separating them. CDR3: CASGSTGHPPTDTQYF. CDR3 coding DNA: TGCGCCAGCGGCTCCACCGGGCACCCCCCAACAGATACGCAGTATTTT. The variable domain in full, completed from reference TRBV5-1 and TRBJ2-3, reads KAGVTQTPRYLIKTRGQQVTLSCSPISGHRSVSWYQQTPGQGLQFLFEYFSETQRNKGNFPGRFSGRQFSNSRSEMNVSTLELGDSALYLCASGSTGHPPTDTQYFGPGTRLTVL.